The rows below give T cell receptor beta chains drawn from one sample of a study of tumour-infiltrating T cells in Burkitt lymphoma. Profiling relied on immunoSEQ multiplex PCR, and the TCRdb table lists in-frame clones only, not all of them. The table includes 11,000 to 15,000 clones, roughly 80% detected once. The material sequenced was tumor tissue. These TCRs come from a human donor with diffuse large B-cell lymphoma. The CDR3 runs from the conserved cysteine through the conserved F or W. A D gene is named only where the DNA matches it firmly. Rows may omit the clone size; those that give it use once, few, many or a size class.

abundance: .; v_gene: TRBV7-2; j_gene: TRBJ1-2; d_gene: TRBD1; CDR3aa: CASSRDRGDSGDGYTF; CDR3nt: TGTGCCAGCAGCCGGGACAGGGGGGATTCTGGAGATGGCTACACCTTC
abundance: .; v_gene: TRBV14; j_gene: TRBJ2-1; d_gene: TRBD2; CDR3aa: CASSLTSGTYNEQFF; CDR3nt: TGTGCCAGCAGCCTCACTAGCGGGACCTACAATGAGCAGTTCTTC
abundance: few; v_gene: TRBV11-2; j_gene: TRBJ1-5; d_gene: TRBD1; CDR3aa: CASSLGGQGSNQPQHF; CDR3nt: TGTGCCAGCAGCCTCGGGGGACAGGGAAGCAATCAGCCCCAGCATTTT
abundance: .; v_gene: TRBV25-1; j_gene: TRBJ1-1; d_gene: .; CDR3aa: CASRGQSHTEAFF; CDR3nt: TGTGCCAGCAGAGGACAGTCGCACACTGAAGCTTTCTTT
abundance: .; v_gene: TRBV7-2; j_gene: TRBJ1-4; d_gene: .; CDR3aa: CASSLGQRDEKLFF; CDR3nt: TGTGCCAGCAGCTTAGGTCAGAGGGATGAAAAACTGTTTTTT
abundance: .; v_gene: TRBV9; j_gene: TRBJ2-1; d_gene: .; CDR3aa: CASEPSATSYNEQFF; CDR3nt: TGTGCCAGCGAACCCAGTGCTACCTCCTACAATGAGCAGTTCTTC
abundance: .; v_gene: TRBV11-2; j_gene: TRBJ2-1; d_gene: .; CDR3aa: CASSLVGKIEQFF; CDR3nt: TGTGCCAGCAGCTTAGTAGGTAAAATTGAGCAGTTCTTC
abundance: .; v_gene: TRBV5-1; j_gene: TRBJ2-3; d_gene: TRBD1; CDR3aa: CASSTRTGSTDTQYF; CDR3nt: TGCGCCAGCAGCACAAGGACAGGGAGCACAGATACGCAGTATTTT
abundance: .; v_gene: TRBV5-1; j_gene: TRBJ2-7; d_gene: TRBD2; CDR3aa: CASSPAGGIVYEQYF; CDR3nt: TGCGCCAGCAGCCCAGCGGGAGGGATCGTCTACGAGCAGTACTTC
abundance: .; v_gene: TRBV5-1; j_gene: TRBJ1-5; d_gene: TRBD1; CDR3aa: CASSTGVNQPQHF; CDR3nt: TGCGCCAGCAGCACAGGGGTCAATCAGCCCCAGCATTTT
abundance: .; v_gene: TRBV15; j_gene: TRBJ1-2; d_gene: .; CDR3aa: CATSTGNGLSGYTF; CDR3nt: TGTGCCACCAGCACGGGGAATGGTTTGAGTGGCTACACCTTC
abundance: .; v_gene: TRBV18; j_gene: TRBJ2-5; d_gene: .; CDR3aa: CASSPTSGVHQETQYF; CDR3nt: TGTGCCAGCTCACCGACATCTGGGGTTCACCAAGAGACCCAGTACTTC
abundance: few; v_gene: TRBV1; j_gene: TRBJ1-2; d_gene: .; CDR3aa: CTSSQAWYWHSPYFYGYTF; CDR3nt: TGCACCAGCAGCCAAGCCTGGTATTGGCATTCCCCTTATTTCTATGGCTACACCTTC
abundance: medium-sized; v_gene: TRBV7-9; j_gene: TRBJ2-3; d_gene: TRBD2; CDR3aa: CASSSIPTSGRVYTQYF; CDR3nt: TGTGCCAGCAGCTCCATACCTACTAGCGGGAGGGTCTATACGCAGTATTTT
abundance: .; v_gene: TRBV18; j_gene: TRBJ2-2; d_gene: TRBD1; CDR3aa: CASSLRPRDSYTGELFF; CDR3nt: TGTGCCAGCTCACTCCGGCCACGGGACAGTTACACCGGGGAGCTGTTTTTT
abundance: .; v_gene: TRBV7-9; j_gene: TRBJ2-3; d_gene: .; CDR3aa: CASSLTDTQYF; CDR3nt: TGTGCCAGCAGCCTCACAGATACGCAGTATTTT
abundance: .; v_gene: TRBV6-6; j_gene: TRBJ2-7; d_gene: .; CDR3aa: CASRISYEQYF; CDR3nt: TGTGCCAGCAGGATTTCCTACGAGCAGTACTTC
abundance: few; v_gene: TRBV29-1; j_gene: TRBJ1-1; d_gene: .; CDR3aa: CSVGRQRAAFF; CDR3nt: TGCAGCGTTGGACGACAGCGAGCTGCTTTCTTT
abundance: .; v_gene: TRBV7-9; j_gene: TRBJ1-1; d_gene: .; CDR3aa: CASSFAREAFF; CDR3nt: TGTGCCAGCAGCTTTGCACGCGAAGCTTTCTTT
abundance: .; v_gene: TRBV4-1; j_gene: TRBJ2-7; d_gene: TRBD2; CDR3aa: CASSQGRASGYYEQYF; CDR3nt: TGCGCCAGCAGCCAAGGGCGAGCTAGCGGTTACTACGAGCAGTACTTC
abundance: once; v_gene: TRBV19; j_gene: TRBJ2-1; d_gene: TRBD2; CDR3aa: CASSIEGGIGDEQFF; CDR3nt: TGTGCCAGTAGTATAGAGGGGGGGATAGGCGATGAGCAGTTCTTC
abundance: .; v_gene: TRBV7-9; j_gene: TRBJ2-1; d_gene: .; CDR3aa: CASSTRVGNNEQFF; CDR3nt: TGTGCCAGCAGCACTAGGGTAGGCAACAATGAGCAGTTCTTC
abundance: .; v_gene: TRBV14; j_gene: TRBJ2-5; d_gene: .; CDR3aa: CASSQVGGLVAETQYF; CDR3nt: TGTGCCAGCAGCCAAGTAGGAGGGCTTGTTGCGGAGACCCAGTACTTC
abundance: .; v_gene: TRBV18; j_gene: TRBJ2-3; d_gene: TRBD2; CDR3aa: CASSPGTTSTDTQYF; CDR3nt: TGTGCCAGCTCGCCCGGGACTACTTCCACAGATACGCAGTATTTT
abundance: .; v_gene: TRBV28; j_gene: TRBJ1-2; d_gene: TRBD1; CDR3aa: CASSLVWTGGSYTF; CDR3nt: TGTGCCAGCAGTTTAGTTTGGACAGGGGGCAGCTACACCTTC
abundance: large; v_gene: TRBV27; j_gene: TRBJ1-2; d_gene: .; CDR3aa: CASSTGYGYTF; CDR3nt: TGTGCCAGCAGTACTGGCTATGGCTACACCTTC
abundance: .; v_gene: TRBV19; j_gene: TRBJ1-3; d_gene: .; CDR3aa: CASSGLQSSGNTIYF; CDR3nt: TGTGCCAGTAGTGGCCTCCAGAGCTCTGGAAACACCATATATTTT
abundance: few; v_gene: TRBV10-3; j_gene: TRBJ2-3; d_gene: .; CDR3aa: CAISESSPPVFTDTQYF; CDR3nt: TGTGCCATCAGTGAGTCTAGCCCCCCAGTCTTCACAGATACGCAGTATTTT
abundance: .; v_gene: TRBV9; j_gene: TRBJ1-1; d_gene: .; CDR3aa: CASSDYRTENTEAFF; CDR3nt: TGTGCCAGCAGCGATTACAGGACAGAGAACACTGAAGCTTTCTTT
abundance: few; v_gene: TRBV5-1; j_gene: TRBJ1-1; d_gene: .; CDR3aa: CASSLRGEAFF; CDR3nt: TGCGCCAGCAGCCTTCGGGGTGAAGCTTTCTTT
abundance: once; v_gene: TRBV10-3; j_gene: TRBJ1-5; d_gene: TRBD1; CDR3aa: CAISPGQGDQPQHF; CDR3nt: TGTGCCATCTCTCCGGGACAGGGAGATCAGCCCCAGCATTTT
abundance: .; v_gene: TRBV5-1; j_gene: TRBJ1-1; d_gene: .; CDR3aa: CASSWDGLGTEAFF; CDR3nt: TGCGCCAGCAGCTGGGACGGCTTGGGCACTGAAGCTTTCTTT
abundance: .; v_gene: TRBV15; j_gene: TRBJ2-3; d_gene: .; CDR3aa: CATSGTSTDTQYF; CDR3nt: TGTGCCACCAGCGGGACTAGCACAGATACGCAGTATTTT
abundance: .; v_gene: TRBV6-5; j_gene: TRBJ2-3; d_gene: TRBD1; CDR3aa: CASSTSTGKGDTQYF; CDR3nt: TGTGCCAGCAGTACCTCGACAGGGAAGGGAGATACGCAGTATTTT
abundance: once; v_gene: TRBV4-1; j_gene: TRBJ1-3; d_gene: TRBD1; CDR3aa: CASSRDRDQRNTIYF; CDR3nt: TGCGCCAGCAGCCGCGACAGGGATCAAAGAAACACCATATATTTT
abundance: .; v_gene: TRBV6-5; j_gene: TRBJ1-2; d_gene: .; CDR3aa: CASKGNPYGYTF; CDR3nt: TGTGCCAGTAAGGGGAATCCCTATGGCTACACCTTC
abundance: .; v_gene: TRBV6-6; j_gene: TRBJ2-5; d_gene: .; CDR3aa: CASSSTVGKETQYF; CDR3nt: TGTGCCAGCAGTTCTACAGTGGGTAAAGAGACCCAGTACTTC
abundance: .; v_gene: TRBV5-4; j_gene: TRBJ2-3; d_gene: TRBD2; CDR3aa: CASSVPGLRSTDTQYF; CDR3nt: TGTGCCAGCAGCGTGCCGGGACTAAGGAGCACAGATACGCAGTATTTT
abundance: .; v_gene: TRBV11-2; j_gene: TRBJ2-5; d_gene: TRBD1; CDR3aa: CASSRRDRGAGETQYF; CDR3nt: TGTGCCAGCAGCAGAAGGGACAGGGGGGCCGGGGAGACCCAGTACTTC
abundance: .; v_gene: TRBV5-1; j_gene: TRBJ1-3; d_gene: TRBD1; CDR3aa: CASSLRTGGNTIYF; CDR3nt: TGCGCCAGCAGCCTACGGACAGGCGGAAACACCATATATTTT
abundance: .; v_gene: TRBV5-1; j_gene: TRBJ1-2; d_gene: TRBD1; CDR3aa: CASSTFPGQGTYYGYTF; CDR3nt: TGCGCCAGCAGCACATTCCCGGGACAGGGTACTTACTATGGCTACACCTTC
abundance: .; v_gene: TRBV5-1; j_gene: TRBJ2-1; d_gene: TRBD2; CDR3aa: CASSGDGGTSGSTSYNEQFF; CDR3nt: TGCGCCAGCAGTGGGGATGGGGGGACTAGCGGGAGCACATCCTACAATGAGCAGTTCTTC